This TCR beta chain was recorded in a study of cytomegalovirus exposure and HLA in healthy donors. Researchers ran the PCR with 60 Vbeta and 13 Jbeta primers. Source study methods: A follow-up analysis tallied 86 million or so unique TCR beta chains, roughly 11 million shared. Assay used: immunoSEQ multiplex PCR; TCRdb lists only in-frame clones, some missing. V and J calls and clone size come straight from that table; D and trimming were deduced from the DNA. The table lists about 140,000 clones, about 80% of them singletons. From germline, CDR1 is SGDLS and CDR2 YYNGEE. CDR3 length: 13 amino acids. V was pared by 4 bases and J by 4 bases, with 11 bases between. Remarks on this clone: The target antigen is unknown.

Overall study findings and caveats: A missense DCLRE1C variant was associated with V- and J-gene trimming of TCR beta chains in a later analysis, and an independent cohort replicated the association. Researchers reported from a later analysis that most CMV-associated TCR beta chains appeared HLA-restricted. In a later analysis, donors in an Asian-associated ancestry cluster reportedly had fewer N-insertions in productive TCRs than the cohort mean.

Sequencing used PBMCs. The sequence was collected from a male donor in good health and CMV-seropositive. The gene calls are TRBV9 and TRBJ2-5; the D gene is possibly TRBD1 (6 bases). The CDR3 DNA is TGTGCCAGCAGCAAAACAGGGTTAGAGACCCAGTACTTC. It is translated as CASSKTGLETQYF.